The 26 T cell receptor beta chains in this list originate from one sample, sequenced in a study of cytomegalovirus exposure and HLA in healthy donors. 13 Jbeta primers and 60 Vbeta primers were used for the PCR. Profiling relied on immunoSEQ multiplex PCR, and the TCRdb table lists in-frame clones only, not all of them. The sample contains 100,000 to 150,000 clones, about 85% of which appear only once. Sequencing used PBMCs. The receptors derive from a man aged 18 to 29 in good health and CMV-seropositive.

This clone was counted only a few times. The J gene is TRBJ2-7, the V gene TRBV7-9; D might be TRBD1 (5 bases). The germline CDR1 and CDR2 sequences are SEHNR and FQNEAQ (reference sequence). The CDR3 is made up of 14 amino acids. V dropped 3 bases and J dropped 6 bases, with 15 bases sitting between them. CDR3 in amino acids: CASSFLDSGVEQYF. The CDR3, as DNA: TGTGCCAGCAGCTTTCTTGACAGTGGAGTCGAGCAGTACTTC.

This rearrangement joins TRBV6-4 to TRBJ2-2; no firm D call. CDR3 length equals 12 residues. Trimming took off 4 bases at V and 4 bases at J, with 4 bases between the two ends. The germline V gene encodes CDR1 MRHNA and CDR2 SNTAGT. The CDR3 coding sequence is TGTGCCAGCAGTGTCGGCACCGGGGAGCTGTTTTTT. This codes for CASSVGTGELFF.

The table lists this clone with a few counts. The chain joins TRBV5-5 to TRBJ2-1, with D possibly being TRBD2 (5 bases). The V gene's germline CDR1 is SGHKS and CDR2 YYEKEE (reference sequence). The CDR3 has 14 amino acids. V was clipped by 3 bases and J by 9 bases, with 16 bases between them. CDR3 sequence reads: CASSSDYLYSEQFF. The CDR3 DNA reads as TGTGCCAGCAGCTCCGACTACCTTTATAGTGAGCAGTTCTTC.

The rearrangement joins TRBV30 to TRBJ1-5, with TRBD1 matching over 7 bases. The germline gives CDR1 GTSNPN, CDR2 SVGIG (reference sequence). With V trimmed by 1 base and J by 7 bases, 7 bases remained unmatched. This CDR3 comprises 14 residues. CDR3 nucleotide sequence: TGTGCCTGGAGTGGCGACAGGGCGGGGCAGCCCCAGCATTTT. Translating it yields CAWSGDRAGQPQHF.

This chain links TRBV11-2 with TRBJ2-3, with 8 bases that match TRBD1. In germline, CDR1 is SGHAT, CDR2 FQNNGV. The CDR3 runs to 14 residues. With 2 bases clipped from V and 6 bases from J, the junction kept 4 bases outside the gene matches. In DNA form, the CDR3 reads TGTGCCAGCAGCTTAACGACAGGGGAGGATACGCAGTATTTT. Translation: CASSLTTGEDTQYF.

The rearrangement uses TRBV27 and TRBJ1-2, with unresolved D. CDR1 and CDR2 from the germline V gene are MNHEY and SMNVEV (reference sequence). V was pared by 2 bases and J by 2 bases, with 9 bases between. The CDR3 runs to 14 residues. The CDR3 DNA reads as TGTGCCAGCAGTTTAGACGGGAAGAACTATGGCTACACCTTC. It codes for CASSLDGKNYGYTF.

This clone was seen just once. V usage is TRBV30 and J usage is TRBJ2-7; D is possibly TRBD2 (7 bases). Germline CDR1 GTSNPN, CDR2 SVGIG (reference sequence). This CDR3 is built from 13 residues. The V end was cut by 0 bases, the J end by 3 bases, with 9 bases between. As DNA, the CDR3 is TGTGCCTGGAGTGTAGGGGGGGGCTACGAGCAGTACTTC. Its translation: CAWSVGGGYEQYF.

The chain joins TRBV19 to TRBJ2-4; TRBD1 agrees at 7 bases. This CDR3 is 15 amino acids long. V dropped 6 bases and J dropped 6; count of bases not matched to a gene: 11. Per the germline V gene, CDR1 is LNHDA and CDR2 is SQIVND (reference sequence). The CDR3 here is CASSITQGDLNIQYF. The CDR3, as DNA: TGTGCCAGTAGCATCACCCAGGGGGATTTAAACATTCAGTACTTC.

The chain uses TRBV5-4 and TRBJ2-2, with D maybe TRBD2 (7 bases). V was cut by 4 bases and J by 4 bases, with 17 bases left in between. This CDR3 is built from 16 residues. The germline V gene encodes CDR1 SGHNT and CDR2 YYREEE (reference sequence). This chain's CDR3 is CASSVFGGAGTGELFF. The CDR3, as DNA: TGTGCCAGCAGCGTCTTTGGGGGGGCGGGCACCGGGGAGCTGTTTTTT. The full variable domain, its missing parts supplied by reference TRBV5-4 and TRBJ2-2, is ETGVTQSPTHLIKTRGQQVTLRCSSQSGHNTVSWYQQALGQGPQFIFQYYREEENGRGNFPPRFSGLQFPNYSSELNVNALELDDSALYLCASSVFGGAGTGELFFGEGSRLTVL.

This clone turned up a few times. The chain uses TRBV5-1 and TRBJ1-2, with 7 nucleotides matching TRBD1. The CDR3 sequence is 11 residues long. Trimming cost V 4 bases and J 8 bases; bases outside gene matches: 2. Germline CDR1 SGHRS, CDR2 YFSETQ. The chain's CDR3 is CASSPRGGYTF. In nucleotides, the CDR3 is TGCGCCAGCAGCCCCAGGGGGGGCTACACCTTC. Together with reference TRBV5-1 and TRBJ1-2, the CDR3 gives the full variable domain: KAGVTQTPRYLIKTRGQQVTLSCSPISGHRSVSWYQQTPGQGLQFLFEYFSETQRNKGNFPGRFSGRQFSNSRSEMNVSTLELGDSALYLCASSPRGGYTFGSGTRLTVV.

The V gene is TRBV9, the J gene TRBJ1-1; D perhaps matches TRBD1 (5 bases). V dropped 0 bases and J dropped 4 bases, with 13 bases sitting between them. The CDR3 length is 15 residues. Germline CDR1 reads SGDLS; CDR2 reads YYNGEE. The CDR3 spells CASSVAWGGGTEAFF. The CDR3 coding sequence is TGTGCCAGCAGCGTAGCTTGGGGGGGAGGCACTGAAGCTTTCTTT.

The V call is TRBV6-1, the J call TRBJ2-7, with 7 bases identical to TRBD2. The CDR3 has 14 residues. V shed 4 bases and J 0 bases; nucleotides not matched to a gene: 3. In germline, CDR1 is MNHNS, CDR2 SASEGT. DNA for the CDR3: TGTGCCAGCAGTGTGGGCGGGAGCTCCTACGAGCAGTACTTC. It specifies CASSVGGSSYEQYF.

The rearrangement uses TRBV27 and TRBJ2-1, with 7 bases aligning to TRBD1. Germline CDR1 reads MNHEY; CDR2 reads SMNVEV (reference sequence). This CDR3 is 14 amino acids long. Losses at the gene ends were 6 bases for V and 2 bases for J; bases not matched to a gene: 4. Here the CDR3 DNA reads TGTGCCAGCAGAACAGGGGACACCTACAATGAGCAGTTCTTC. Encoded protein: CASRTGDTYNEQFF.

This clone was picked up a small number of times. V usage is TRBV18 and J usage is TRBJ2-7; D is possibly TRBD2 (5 bases). The V end lost 2 bases, the J end lost 0 bases, and 11 bases lay between the germline ends. The CDR3 extends over 15 amino acids. CDR1 is KGHSH, CDR2 LQKENI, per germline. The CDR3 region is CASSPGEGDSYEQYF. The CDR3 bases are TGTGCCAGCTCACCAGGAGAGGGTGACTCCTACGAGCAGTACTTC. Using reference TRBV18 and TRBJ2-7 for the parts outside the CDR3, the full variable domain is NAGVMQNPRHLVRRRGQEARLRCSPMKGHSHVYWYRQLPEEGLKFMVYLQKENIIDESGMPKERFSAEFPKEGPSILRIQQVVRGDSAAYFCASSPGEGDSYEQYFGPGTRLTVT.

The count of this clone is one. The gene calls are TRBV5-1 and TRBJ2-7; 8 bases fit TRBD2. CDR3 length equals 19 residues. Germline CDR1 SGHRS, CDR2 YFSETQ. Losses at the gene ends were 1 base for V and 1 base for J; bases not matched to a gene: 16. DNA for the CDR3: TGCGCCAGCAGCTTGAGAACCCCAACGGGGGGGTTCATGTCCTACGAGCAGTACTTC. This sequence encodes CASSLRTPTGGFMSYEQYF.

For the CDR3, the DNA is TGCGCCAGCAGCCAAGAATGGCAGGGAAGCCCTGGAAACACCATATATTTT. Amino acids: CASSQEWQGSPGNTIYF. The chain links TRBV4-1 to TRBJ1-3; D perhaps matches TRBD1 (5 bases). Trimming removed 0 bases from V and 2 bases from J, with 14 bases in between. Germline V gene sequence: CDR1 MGHRA, CDR2 YSYEKL. The CDR3 is 17 amino acids.

This clone has only one observation. This chain connects TRBV4-1 to TRBJ2-7; 7 bases line up with TRBD1. V shed 0 bases and J 0 bases; nucleotides not matched to a gene: 11. The CDR3 is 18 residues long. CDR1 and CDR2 from the germline V gene are MGHRA and YSYEKL. The CDR3 loop is CASSQEALPGQSSYEQYF. In DNA, the CDR3 is TGCGCCAGCAGCCAAGAGGCTTTGCCGGGACAGAGCTCCTACGAGCAGTACTTC.

The J gene is TRBJ2-1, the V gene TRBV6-1, with D tentatively TRBD1 (6 bases). There are 11 residues in the CDR3. Trimming left V 8 bases short and J 10 bases short, with 12 bases between. Germline values: CDR1 MNHNS, CDR2 SASEGT. This CDR3 reads CASWLGQEQFF. DNA for the CDR3: TGTGCCAGCTGGCTAGGACAGGAGCAGTTCTTC.

The rearrangement uses TRBV2 and TRBJ2-3; TRBD2 aligns across 12 bases. CDR3 length: 17 residues. From germline, CDR1 is SNHLY and CDR2 FYNNEI. V lost 5 bases, J lost 3 bases, and 9 bases stayed unmatched. The CDR3 loop reads CASSKDLAGGSTDTQYF. The CDR3 nucleotides are TGTGCCAGCAGTAAAGATCTAGCGGGAGGGTCGACAGATACGCAGTATTTT. The entire variable domain, with the rest obtained from reference TRBV2 and TRBJ2-3, is as follows: EPEVTQTPSHQVTQMGQEVILRCVPISNHLYFYWYRQILGQKVEFLVSFYNNEISEKSEIFDDQFSVERPDGSNFTLKIRSTKLEDSAMYFCASSKDLAGGSTDTQYFGPGTRLTVL.

This clone was detected only a few times. Other DNA sequences in this specimen translate into the identical CDR3. CDR3: CASSSTGGLGQPQHF. The CDR3 DNA follows: TGCGCCAGCAGCTCGACAGGGGGCTTAGGTCAGCCCCAGCATTTT. J is TRBJ1-5 and V is TRBV5-1, with 10 bases matching TRBD1. The junction had 6 bases not matched to a gene; V was cut back by 3 bases and J by 6 bases. Germline assignment: CDR1 SGHRS and CDR2 YFSETQ. CDR3 length: 15 residues.

The gene calls are TRBV5-1 and TRBJ1-6; a weak D match, TRBD1 (6 bases). The V gene lost 4 bases and the J gene lost 10 bases, with 21 bases spanning the gap. The CDR3 sequence is 16 residues long. Germline loops: CDR1 SGHRS, CDR2 YFSETQ. The CDR3 spells CASSEGAGQSNSPLHF. In nucleotides, the CDR3 is TGCGCCAGCAGCGAGGGAGCCGGACAGTCCAACTCACCCCTCCACTTT. The variable domain in full, with the rest retrieved from reference TRBV5-1 and TRBJ1-6, is KAGVTQTPRYLIKTRGQQVTLSCSPISGHRSVSWYQQTPGQGLQFLFEYFSETQRNKGNFPGRFSGRQFSNSRSEMNVSTLELGDSALYLCASSEGAGQSNSPLHFGNGTRLTVT.

This chain links TRBV6-6 with TRBJ1-5; 7 bases match TRBD1. Per germline, CDR1 MNHNY and CDR2 SVGAGI (reference sequence). After removal of 8 bases from V and 3 bases from J, the junction contained 7 bases not matched to a gene. The CDR3 has 14 residues. DNA of the CDR3: TGTGCCAGCTCTACAGGGGCGAACAATCAGCCCCAGCATTTT. Its translation: CASSTGANNQPQHF.

This clone has more than one count but fewer than ten. J is TRBJ1-2 and V is TRBV4-3, with TRBD1 matching over 9 bases. Losses at the gene ends were 1 base for V and 8 bases for J; bases not matched to a gene: 5. This CDR3 region has 14 residues. Per germline, CDR1 LGHNA and CDR2 YSLEER. CDR3 coding DNA: TGCGCCAGCAGCCAAGTGGACAGGGGAGACGGCTACACCTTC. Protein sequence: CASSQVDRGDGYTF.

V usage is TRBV4-3 and J usage is TRBJ2-1; 11 bases are a match to TRBD2. V was clipped by 0 bases and J by 4 bases; unmatched bases: 5. Germline V CDR1 and CDR2: LGHNA, YSLEER. CDR3 length: 17 residues. The CDR3 loop reads CASSQDTRLAGYNEQFF. The CDR3 region has the DNA TGCGCCAGCAGCCAAGACACAAGACTAGCGGGGTACAATGAGCAGTTCTTC.

The chain is built from TRBV27 and TRBJ2-5, with TRBD1 matching over 8 bases. Germline CDR1 is MNHEY and CDR2 is SMNVEV (reference sequence). There are 14 residues in the CDR3. V shed 6 bases and J 2 bases; nucleotides not matched to a gene: 5. CDR3 coding DNA: TGTGCCAGCAGCGGACAGGGTAGGCAAGAGACCCAGTACTTC. It specifies CASSGQGRQETQYF.

The genes are TRBV7-6 and TRBJ2-1; the D is unclear. V was trimmed by 4 bases and J by 7 bases, leaving 8 bases between them. This CDR3 contains 12 residues. CDR1 is SGHVS, CDR2 FNYEAQ, per germline. The CDR3 here is CASSSDLNEQFF. DNA for the CDR3: TGTGCCAGCAGCTCCGACTTAAATGAGCAGTTCTTC. The full variable domain, in which reference TRBV7-6 and TRBJ2-1 provide the parts outside the CDR3, is GAGVSQSPRYKVTKRGQDVALRCDPISGHVSLYWYRQALGQGPEFLTYFNYEAQQDKSGLPNDRFSAERPEGSISTLTIQRTEQRDSAMYRCASSSDLNEQFFGPGTRLTVL.